The source of this T cell receptor beta chain is a study of blood T cells in healthy people across ages. The V end was cut by 4 bases, the J end by 2 bases, with 12 bases between. This CDR3 has 15 amino acids. Germline loops: CDR1 SNHLY, CDR2 FYNNEI. For the second PCR, which ran for about 7 to 11 cycles, a sample-barcoded 5' primer and a J-beta primer mix were used. In TCRdb, the 5' RACE reads were re-called with MiXCR into one record per CDR3 protein. The sample lists 1.5 million to 2 million distinct CDR3 sequences, 49% occurring once. What was sequenced was blood. The chain recombines TRBV2 with TRBJ1-5; D perhaps matches TRBD1 (6 bases). The clonotype was recovered from a woman aged 40 to 55 in good health. This CDR3 is CASSANRARNQPQHF. CDR3 bases: TGTGCCAGCAGTGCCAACAGGGCCCGCAATCAGCCCCAGCATTTT.